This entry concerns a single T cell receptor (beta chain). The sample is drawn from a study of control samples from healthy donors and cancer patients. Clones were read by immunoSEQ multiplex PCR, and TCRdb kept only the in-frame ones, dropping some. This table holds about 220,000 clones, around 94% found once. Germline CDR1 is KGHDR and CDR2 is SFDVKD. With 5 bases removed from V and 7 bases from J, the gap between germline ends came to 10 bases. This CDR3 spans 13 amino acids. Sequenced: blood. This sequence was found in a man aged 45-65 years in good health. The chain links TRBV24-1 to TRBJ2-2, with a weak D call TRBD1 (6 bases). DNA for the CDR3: TGTGCCACCAGTGGCACAGGGTACGGGGAGCTGTTTTTT. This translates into CATSGTGYGELFF.